The T cell receptor beta chain under discussion was sequenced for a study of T cells in Graves' hyperthyroidism and ophthalmopathy. This clonotype has more than one count but fewer than ten. The CDR3 is 13 residues long. J was trimmed by 8 bases and V by 6 bases; bases with no gene match: 7. Per germline, CDR1 DFQATT and CDR2 SNEGSKA (reference sequence). Uncontrolled infection, other autoimmune disease, pregnancy or lactation led to exclusion. Regions amplified from RNA transcripts were the TCR beta CDR3 regions. With the HTBI primer set, the TCR CDR3 went through a first round of RT-PCR. TCRdb re-derived calls from the multiplex PCR reads in MiXCR, one entry per CDR3 protein. The repertoire has some 400,000 distinct CDR3 sequences, approximately 13% of them found once; the top ten carry approximately 11%.

The origin of this receptor is a woman aged 55 to 70 with Graves' hyperthyroidism. V usage is TRBV20-1 and J usage is TRBJ1-4; 9 bases are a match to TRBD1. Sequencing was carried out using blood. The CDR3 spells CSAGGTGREKLFF. CDR3 nucleotides: TGCAGTGCGGGCGGGACAGGGAGGGAAAAACTGTTTTTT.